This TCR beta chain was documented in a study of shared clonotypes between healthy human individuals. Healthy and HIV-negative, the adult donors had no recent acute infections or vaccinations. Study observations and caveats: A few donors had about 5% of their naive CD4 clonotypes in common. Blood was the sole source, and tissue repertoires probably differ.

Sorted-subset replicate PCRs used around 200 ng of genomic DNA. This amount corresponded to some 32,000 T cell genomes. Produced via immunoSEQ multiplex PCR; TCRdb's table is partial and in-frame only. Altogether roughly 2.2 million clones are present, 85% to 95% being singletons, with the ten largest covering 0.37%. Germline values: CDR1 MGHDK, CDR2 SYGVNS. Trimming cost V 3 bases and J 1 base; bases outside gene matches: 5. The CDR3 length is 15 residues. A remark on this clone: Its target is not known.

The chain links TRBV25-1 to TRBJ1-1, with TRBD1 matching 7 bases. The specimen was naive CD4+ T cells from PBMCs. Specified subset: CD45RA+ positively selected. The origin of this receptor is a young man in good health. Some clones in this sample may be carry-over from other donors' samples. This chain's CDR3 is CASSDPRQGNTEAFF. The CDR3 nucleotides are TGTGCCAGCAGTGACCCTAGACAGGGGAACACTGAAGCTTTCTTT.